This passage covers 26 T cell receptor beta chains from one sample sequenced in a study of blood T cell repertoires in COVID-19. The protocol was immunoSEQ multiplex PCR, while the TCRdb copy is restricted to in-frame clones and leaves out a portion. The table includes roughly 260,000 clones, about 90% detected once. Input material: PBMCs or T cells enriched from blood (not recorded which). Receptors were obtained from a human donor in a cohort exposed to, infected with or recovered from COVID-19 (not recorded which). The donor label of this sample is uncertain.

V and J are TRBV7-2 and TRBJ2-7, with TRBD1 identical over 7 bases. CDR3 size: 13 residues. Germline CDR1 reads SGHTA; CDR2 reads FQGNSA. J lost 2 bases, V lost 7 bases, and 5 bases had no gene match. The CDR3: CASKNRGAYEQYF. As DNA, the CDR3 is TGTGCCAGCAAGAACAGGGGAGCCTACGAGCAGTACTTC.

This chain joins TRBV27 and TRBJ2-1; the D is unclear. V shed 2 bases and J shed 5 bases, with 10 bases lying between them. Germline CDR1 and CDR2: MNHEY and SMNVEV (reference sequence). There are 14 residues in the CDR3. CDR3 in DNA: TGTGCCAGCAGTTTAATTATATCCGACAATGAGCAGTTCTTC. Translating gives CASSLIISDNEQFF.

The chain carries TRBV29-1 and TRBJ1-4, with D possibly TRBD1 on 5 matching bases. Trimming took off 5 bases at V and 11 bases at J, with 18 bases between the two ends. CDR1 and CDR2 from the germline V gene are SQVTM and ANQGSEA. The CDR3 spans 13 residues. CDR3 coding DNA: TGCAGCGTTCGGTTGGGCAGGGAAGCGAAACTGTTTTTT. It yields the protein CSVRLGREAKLFF.

V usage is TRBV7-3 and J usage is TRBJ2-7; 9 nucleotides match TRBD1. CDR3 size: 16 residues. After removal of 4 bases from V and 5 bases from J, the junction contained 12 bases not matched to a gene. CDR1 is SGHTA and CDR2 is FQGTGA in the germline V gene. The CDR3, as DNA: TGTGCCAGCAGCTCGGGGGCCGGGACAGGGTTCAACGAGCAGTACTTC. Protein: CASSSGAGTGFNEQYF.

The rearrangement uses TRBV6-2 or TRBV6-3 and TRBJ1-6, with D unclear. The V gene's germline CDR1 is MNHEY and CDR2 SVGEGT. The CDR3 extends over 17 amino acids. V lost 4 bases, J lost 0 bases, and 13 bases lay in between. The CDR3 loop reads CASSSRLAGSYNSPLHF. CDR3 sequence (DNA): TGTGCCAGCAGTTCTCGTCTAGCCGGCTCCTATAATTCACCCCTCCACTTT.

The chain has TRBV10-3 and TRBJ1-1; D possibly corresponds to TRBD1 (5 bases). Between the trimmed V and J ends, which lost 4 bases and 2 bases, there was a span of 14 bases. Germline CDR1 ENHRY, CDR2 SYGVKD. There are 15 residues in the CDR3. In nucleotides, the CDR3 is TGTGCCATCAGTGCCGATACAGGATCCAACACTGAAGCTTTCTTT. Its protein is CAISADTGSNTEAFF.

The sample holds one count of this clone. The J gene is TRBJ1-2, the V gene TRBV5-1; 8 positions match TRBD1. The CDR3 totals 14 residues. V was pared by 2 bases and J by 3 bases, with 3 bases of the junction left unmatched. Germline values: CDR1 SGHRS, CDR2 YFSETQ. CDR3 residues: CASSFQGADYGYTF. As DNA, the CDR3 is TGCGCCAGCAGCTTTCAGGGGGCAGACTATGGCTACACCTTC.

This sequence joins TRBV24-1 and TRBJ2-5; 9 bases fit TRBD1. The CDR3 has 15 amino acids. The junction had 10 bases not matched to a gene; V was cut back by 7 bases and J by 5 bases. Germline CDR1 KGHDR, CDR2 SFDVKD. The CDR3: CATSPGQGNRETQYF. In DNA form, the CDR3 reads TGTGCCACCAGCCCGGGACAGGGTAATAGGGAGACCCAGTACTTC.

This rearrangement joins TRBV3-1 (or the pseudogene TRBV3-2) to TRBJ2-2, with 7 bases matching TRBD2. Germline values: CDR1 LGHDT, CDR2 YNNKEL (reference sequence). This CDR3 comprises 17 residues. The trim removed 4 bases at V and 6 bases at J, leaving 14 bases unmatched. CDR3 region: CASSPLGGGASPGELFF. The CDR3 region has the DNA TGTGCCAGCAGCCCCCTGGGGGGGGGTGCCTCTCCCGGGGAGCTGTTTTTT.

The chain joins TRBV19 to TRBJ1-1; D perhaps matches TRBD1 (5 bases). Trimming shortened V by 2 bases and J by 1 base, and 17 bases separated the two germline ends. The CDR3 consists of 17 residues. CDR1 and CDR2 from the germline V gene are LNHDA and SQIVND (reference sequence). CDR3 nucleotides: TGTGCCAGTAGTATATCGATGGGACTCGGGAGGAACACTGAAGCTTTCTTT. As protein: CASSISMGLGRNTEAFF.

The V call is TRBV6-5, the J call TRBJ1-1, with a tentative D call TRBD1 (5 bases). Germline V gives CDR1 MNHEY, CDR2 SVGAGI. V shed 2 bases and J shed 7 bases, with 11 bases lying between them. This CDR3 is 13 amino acids long. CDR3 sequence (DNA): TGTGCCAGCAGTTACATACTGGGGCGTGAAGCTTTCTTT. It is translated as CASSYILGREAFF.

The rearrangement uses TRBV5-5 and TRBJ2-7; 8 bases are shared with TRBD1. With V trimmed by 0 bases and J by 4 bases, 21 bases remained unmatched. CDR3 size: 20 residues. Germline CDR1 SGHKS, CDR2 YYEKEE (reference sequence). CDR3 residues: CASSLGSGTGPLAGVYEQYF. The CDR3 DNA reads as TGTGCCAGCAGCTTGGGCTCCGGGACAGGCCCCTTGGCTGGGGTTTACGAGCAGTACTTC.

A word on this clone: At one of its ends the junction is not consistent with the germline gene, which may arise from a read error. This chain uses TRBV11-3 with TRBJ1-5; 8 positions match TRBD1. Germline CDR1 is SGHNT and CDR2 is YENEEA. The CDR3 has 16 residues. The CDR3 coding sequence is TGTGTCAGCAGCTCTAGAGGCGGACAGGGTAGTCAGCCCCAGCATTTT. Translated: CVSSSRGGQGSQPQHF.

The J gene is TRBJ1-5, the V gene TRBV5-8; TRBD1 matches at 7 bases. Germline V gene lookup returns CDR1 SGHTS and CDR2 YDEGEE. The CDR3 totals 17 residues. V lost 0 bases to trimming and J lost 3 bases; unmatched junction nucleotides: 9. The CDR3 loop is CASSLVIGDSFNQPQHF. Written as DNA, the CDR3 is TGTGCCAGCAGCTTGGTAATTGGGGACAGCTTCAATCAGCCCCAGCATTTT.

Only one count was recorded for this clone. The chain combines TRBV21-1 with TRBJ2-1; TRBD1 was called by the table and not checked on the DNA. TRBV21-1 is assigned pseudogene status. The CDR3 runs 15 residues. In nucleotides, the CDR3 is TGTGCCAGCACCCAGGAGGGACAGGGATACAATGAGCAGTTCTTC. Protein: CASTQEGQGYNEQFF.

The gene calls are TRBV4-1 and TRBJ2-7, with a weak D call TRBD2 (7 bases). CDR1 is MGHRA, CDR2 YSYEKL, per germline. The V and J ends lost 1 base and 2 bases respectively, with 15 bases between them. This CDR3 contains 16 residues. DNA of the CDR3: TGCGCCAGCAGCCAAGGCTCGGGGGGCAAAACCTACGAGCAGTACTTC. It codes for CASSQGSGGKTYEQYF.

The gene calls are TRBV9 and TRBJ2-2, with TRBD2 matching 13 bases. J was trimmed by 0 bases and V by 0 bases; bases with no gene match: 5. CDR1 is SGDLS, CDR2 YYNGEE, per germline. This CDR3 has 19 amino acids. CDR3 protein: CASSVGLAGGPANTGELFF. The CDR3 DNA sequence: TGTGCCAGCAGCGTAGGACTAGCGGGGGGCCCCGCGAACACCGGGGAGCTGTTTTTT.

This chain links TRBV24-1 with TRBJ1-2, with D perhaps matching TRBD1 (5 bases). CDR3 length equals 13 residues. Germline CDR1 is KGHDR and CDR2 is SFDVKD. V lost 4 bases and J 6 bases, leaving 11 bases between the germline ends. CDR3 in amino acids: CATSDHDSNGYTF. The CDR3 DNA reads TGTGCCACCAGTGACCATGACAGTAATGGCTACACCTTC.

The chain combines TRBV14 with TRBJ2-7; D not certain. The V gene's germline CDR1 is SGHDN and CDR2 FVKESK. Trimming removed 0 bases at V and 2 bases at J, with 11 bases between. The CDR3 loop spans 15 amino acids. The CDR3 DNA is TGTGCCAGCAGCCAAGATAGAGGATTTACCTACGAGCAGTACTTC. Protein: CASSQDRGFTYEQYF.

The chain uses TRBV25-1 and TRBJ1-2; unclear D gene. The germline CDR1 and CDR2 sequences are MGHDK and SYGVNS. V shed 8 bases and J shed 8 bases, with 12 bases lying between them. CDR3 size: 11 residues. In nucleotides, the CDR3 is TGTGCCAGCTTAGGACTAGCCGGCTACACCTTC. Encoded protein: CASLGLAGYTF.

The chain is built from TRBV5-4 and TRBJ2-3, with D unclear. Germline-derived CDR1 and CDR2 are SGHNT and YYREEE (reference sequence). Trimming removed 4 bases from V and 4 bases from J, with 10 bases in between. The CDR3 is made up of 13 amino acids. CDR3 in DNA: TGTGCCAGCAGCCGAATTGAGGCAGATACGCAGTATTTT. Translation: CASSRIEADTQYF.

A single count supports this clone. The V call is TRBV7-3, the J call TRBJ2-1, with D tentatively TRBD1 (5 bases). The germline V and J ends were trimmed by 3 bases and 0 bases, with 9 bases remaining between them. This CDR3 contains 15 residues. The germline V gene has CDR1 SGHTA and CDR2 FQGTGA. Here the CDR3 DNA reads TGTGCCAGCAGCTTTACAGGCAGCTCCTACAATGAGCAGTTCTTC. Its protein product is CASSFTGSSYNEQFF. The whole variable domain, filled in from reference TRBV7-3 and TRBJ2-1, reads GAGVSQTPSNKVTEKGKYVELRCDPISGHTALYWYRQSLGQGPEFLIYFQGTGAADDSGLPNDRFFAVRPEGSVSTLKIQRTERGDSAVYLCASSFTGSSYNEQFFGPGTRLTVL.

CDR3: CSASGPFSGNTIYF. In DNA form, the CDR3 reads TGCAGTGCTAGTGGGCCCTTCTCTGGAAACACCATATATTTT. The chain joins TRBV20-1 to TRBJ1-3; D gene ambiguous. Germline V gives CDR1 DFQATT, CDR2 SNEGSKA (reference sequence). The CDR3 has 14 residues. Trimming pared 3 bases from V and 0 bases from J, leaving 9 bases between.

The V gene is TRBV27, the J gene TRBJ2-6; D may be TRBD1 (6 bases). Germline CDR1 reads MNHEY; CDR2 reads SMNVEV (reference sequence). Between the trimmed V and J ends, which lost 2 bases and 0 bases, there was a span of 8 bases. The CDR3 has 16 amino acids. CDR3 region: CASSLQGISGANVLTF. The CDR3 DNA follows: TGTGCCAGCAGTTTACAGGGGATCTCTGGGGCCAACGTCCTGACTTTC.

The chain recombines TRBV28 with TRBJ1-5; 11 bases align to TRBD1. Trimming at V came to 5 bases and at J to 2 bases, leaving 2 bases not matched to a gene. The CDR3 totals 15 residues. Per germline, CDR1 MDHEN and CDR2 SYDVKM. The CDR3 here is CASSGTGGRNQPQHF. CDR3 coding DNA: TGTGCCAGCAGTGGGACAGGGGGGCGCAATCAGCCCCAGCATTTT. Drawing the rest from reference TRBV28 and TRBJ1-5, the complete variable domain is DVKVTQSSRYLVKRTGEKVFLECVQDMDHENMFWYRQDPGLGLRLIYFSYDVKMKEKGDIPEGYSVSREKKERFSLILESASTNQTSMYLCASSGTGGRNQPQHFGDGTRLSIL.

The V and J genes are TRBV7-2 and TRBJ2-2; a weak D match, TRBD1 (6 bases). Germline assignment: CDR1 SGHTA and CDR2 FQGNSA. CDR3 length: 15 amino acids. Trimming took off 5 bases at V and 1 base at J, with 11 bases between the two ends. CDR3 in DNA: TGTGCCAGCAGCCCCAGGGGTCGGAACACCGGGGAGCTGTTTTTT. This codes for CASSPRGRNTGELFF.